The rows below give T cell receptor beta chains drawn from one sample of a study of cytomegalovirus exposure and HLA in healthy donors. Here immunoSEQ multiplex PCR was the method, and the copy in TCRdb shows in-frame clones only, minus some. The data hold 220,000 or so clones, with approximately 83% observed a single time. Sequencing input: PBMCs. The receptors originated from a woman in her 30s in good health and CMV-seropositive. CDR3s include the opening cysteine and the closing phenylalanine or tryptophan. D genes are given only for firm matches. Not all rows give a size; the values are once, few, many and, for expanded clones, a class.

size,J,D,V,DNA,CDR3
.,TRBJ2-2,.,TRBV6-5,TGTGCCAGCAGTTACACAGGGACCGGGGAGCTGTTTTTT,CASSYTGTGELFF
.,TRBJ2-1,.,TRBV27,TGTGCCAGCAGTATCGATCGAGCGGTCTCCTACAATGAGCAGTTCTTC,CASSIDRAVSYNEQFF
.,TRBJ2-1,TRBD2,TRBV5-4,TGTGCCAGCAGCTTGTCTCGGGAGGGTTACAATGAGCAGTTCTTC,CASSLSREGYNEQFF
.,TRBJ2-7,TRBD1,TRBV4-1,TGCGCCAGCAGCCAAGTTGGGACAGGGACCCACGAGCAGTACTTC,CASSQVGTGTHEQYF
.,TRBJ2-3,.,TRBV10-1,TGCGCCAGCAGTGTAGGGGATCCTAGCACAGATACGCAGTATTTT,CASSVGDPSTDTQYF
few,TRBJ1-1,.,TRBV19,TGTGCCAGTACCTCGGGGTTCACTGAAGCTTTCTTT,CASTSGFTEAFF
few,TRBJ2-7,TRBD2,TRBV28,TGTGCCAGCAGTTTATGTAGAGGGACTAGCGGGAGGAACGAGCAGTACTTC,CASSLCRGTSGRNEQYF
.,TRBJ2-1,.,TRBV30,TGTGCCTGCCGGGCCAGCGGGCGTTTCAATGAGCAGTTCTTC,CACRASGRFNEQFF
.,TRBJ1-2,.,TRBV2,TGTGCCAGCAGTGTTGCCAGTTCCTATGGCTACACCTTC,CASSVASSYGYTF
.,TRBJ2-3,.,TRBV5-1,TGCGCCAGCACGGCACAGGGTTGGGGCACAGATACGCAGTATTTT,CASTAQGWGTDTQYF
.,TRBJ1-5,.,TRBV29-1,TGCAGCGTTGCCAGGGGAGACAATCAGCCCCAGCATTTT,CSVARGDNQPQHF
.,TRBJ1-2,.,TRBV9,TGTGCCAGCAGCGTAGGCGTCCCGCACTATGGCTACACCTTC,CASSVGVPHYGYTF
.,TRBJ1-2,TRBD1,TRBV6-6,TGTGCCAGCAGACAAAACAGGGGGCGCGCCTATGGCTACACCTTC,CASRQNRGRAYGYTF
.,TRBJ2-7,.,TRBV10-3,TGTGCCATCAGCGGGAGTTCAGAGGACGAGCAGTACTTC,CAISGSSEDEQYF
.,TRBJ2-7,TRBD2,TRBV27,TGTGCCAGCAGAGGGTGGGAGGGGAGTCACGAGCAGTACTTC,CASRGWEGSHEQYF
.,TRBJ2-4,.,TRBV9,TGTGCCAGCAGCGTAGGGGGGGCGCCGGAAAACATTCAGTACTTC,CASSVGGAPENIQYF
.,TRBJ1-1,.,TRBV5-1,TGCGCCAGCAGCTTGGTAGGGTCCAACACTGAAGCTTTCTTT,CASSLVGSNTEAFF
.,TRBJ2-1,TRBD2,TRBV9,TGTGCCAGCAGCGTAGGCCCTAGCGGGAGCCATGGGGATGAGCAGTTCTTC,CASSVGPSGSHGDEQFF
once,TRBJ2-1,.,TRBV2,TGTGCCAGCAGGGAGACTAGTGATCACTTCTTC,CASRETSDHFF
.,TRBJ2-5,.,TRBV5-4,TGTGCCAGCAGTAAGACGGAACAAGAGACCCAGTACTTC,CASSKTEQETQYF
once,TRBJ2-7,.,TRBV4-2,TGTGCCAGCAGCCAAGCTGACAGGCCAACCTACGAGCAGTACTTC,CASSQADRPTYEQYF
.,TRBJ1-4,.,TRBV18,TGTGCCAGCTCACCACTGGCGGGGGCGATTAATGAAAAACTGTTTTTT,CASSPLAGAINEKLFF
.,TRBJ1-1,.,TRBV6-5,TGTGCCAGCACCACAGGGTCAACACGGACTGAAGCTTTCTTT,CASTTGSTRTEAFF
once,TRBJ2-7,.,TRBV4-3,TGCGCCAGCAGCCAAGGGCGGAGCGGGCCCTACGAGCAGTACTTC,CASSQGRSGPYEQYF
once,TRBJ1-2,.,TRBV10-3,TGTGCCATCAGTGATACGTTGGGACCCACTGGCTACACCTTC,CAISDTLGPTGYTF
.,TRBJ1-1,TRBD1,TRBV18,TGTGCCAGCTCACCACCGATCGGACAGGGGGCAGAAGCTTTCTTT,CASSPPIGQGAEAFF
.,TRBJ2-3,.,TRBV11-3,TGTGCCAGCAGCTTAGATATACTAAGCGGAGATACGCAGTATTTT,CASSLDILSGDTQYF
.,TRBJ2-2,TRBD2,TRBV2,TGTGCCAGCAGTTCGACTAGCGGGAGCGGAGGACTGTTTTTT,CASSSTSGSGGLFF
.,TRBJ2-7,.,TRBV7-8,TGTGCCAGCAGCACGAGACTAGATCTCTACGAGCAGTACTTC,CASSTRLDLYEQYF
.,TRBJ2-1,.,TRBV5-1,TGCGCCAGCAGCTTGAAAACTTCTAACAATGAGCAGTTCTTC,CASSLKTSNNEQFF
.,TRBJ2-7,TRBD1,TRBV27,TGTGCCAGCAGTCGGGTGGGACAGGGCTACGAGCAGTACTTC,CASSRVGQGYEQYF
once,TRBJ1-1,.,TRBV7-9,TGTGCCAGCAGCTTCGGGGGCAAGAACACTGAAGCTTTCTTT,CASSFGGKNTEAFF
.,TRBJ1-1,.,TRBV6-1,TGTGCCAGCAGTGGAAGAAGAGGAACCGGGCTTAAAAATTTCTTT,CASSGRRGTGLKNFF
few,TRBJ1-1,TRBD1,TRBV5-6,TGTGCCAGCAGCCCCACCATGCGGGACAGGAACACTGAAGCTTTCTTT,CASSPTMRDRNTEAFF
.,TRBJ1-1,.,TRBV4-3,TGCGCCAGCAGCCTTTTCTTGGGGACTGAAGCTTTCTTT,CASSLFLGTEAFF
few,TRBJ1-1,.,TRBV14,TGTGCCAGCAGCCAAGGAGTTTGGGCGGGAGCTTTCTTT,CASSQGVWAGAFF
.,TRBJ2-7,.,TRBV5-6,TGTGCCAGCAGCTTGTTCACGTTTGCGGGTGAGCAGTACTTC,CASSLFTFAGEQYF
.,TRBJ1-1,.,TRBV7-3,TGTGCCAGCAGCGTACAGGGTTGGAACACTGAAGCTTTCTTT,CASSVQGWNTEAFF
.,TRBJ2-2,.,TRBV11-3,TGTGCCAGCAGCTTAGCGTTCAACCTGGGGGAGCTGTTTTTT,CASSLAFNLGELFF
.,TRBJ2-7,.,TRBV19,TGTGCCAGTAGTATCACACGATCCTCTTACGAGCAGTACTTC,CASSITRSSYEQYF
.,TRBJ2-7,TRBD1,TRBV9,TGTGCCAGCAGCCCTACAGGGGGAAGCTCCTACGAGCAGTACTTC,CASSPTGGSSYEQYF
.,TRBJ1-2,.,TRBV27,TGTGCCAGCAGTACTACCCCGTCGACAGGTCACCGTTATGGCTACACCTTC,CASSTTPSTGHRYGYTF
.,TRBJ2-1,.,TRBV29-1,TGCAGCGTTGAATGGACGCCGTTGGTCTACAATGAGCAGTTCTTC,CSVEWTPLVYNEQFF
.,TRBJ1-2,TRBD1,TRBV2,TGTGCCAGCAGCGGGGACAGGAGCACTTATGGCTACACCTTC,CASSGDRSTYGYTF
.,TRBJ2-7,.,TRBV20-1,TGCAGTGGGACAGTGGGCCCCGAGCAGTACTTC,CSGTVGPEQYF
.,TRBJ2-3,TRBD1,TRBV5-1,TGCGCCAGCAGCAACAAACAGGGGGCGCACGCAGATACGCAGTATTTT,CASSNKQGAHADTQYF
.,TRBJ2-7,.,TRBV28,TGTGCCAGCAGCCTCTCCTCCTACGAGCAGTACTTC,CASSLSSYEQYF
.,TRBJ1-3,.,TRBV6-5,TGTGCCAGCAGTTACCTGGGGGAGAGAAACACCATATATTTT,CASSYLGERNTIYF
.,TRBJ1-5,.,TRBV18,TGTGCCAGCTCACTACAACGGGCAAGCGGGCAGCCCCAGCATTTT,CASSLQRASGQPQHF
.,TRBJ1-1,.,TRBV5-4,TGTGCCAGCAGCTTGGGCCCCCAGAGCAGGAACACTGAAGCTTTCTTT,CASSLGPQSRNTEAFF
.,TRBJ2-7,.,TRBV11-3,TGTGCCAGCAGCTTAGACAGCACCTACGAGCAGTACTTC,CASSLDSTYEQYF
.,TRBJ2-3,.,TRBV5-4,TGTGCCAGCAGTGGGGCTAGCACAGATACGCAGTATTTT,CASSGASTDTQYF
.,TRBJ2-7,TRBD2,TRBV4-2,TGTGCCAGCAGCCAATCCGGGACTAGCGGGAGGAACGAGCAGTACTTC,CASSQSGTSGRNEQYF
.,TRBJ1-2,.,TRBV19,TGTGCCAGTACCATCGCGACGCCAATCCTCTATGGCTACACCTTC,CASTIATPILYGYTF